These T cell receptor beta chains were read from a single sample in a study of metastatic and nonmetastatic thyroid tumors. TCRdb re-clonotyped the PCR reads through MiXCR. The table lists tens of thousands of clones, about 11% of them singletons, with approximately 8% in the top ten. The sequencing input was blood. The source is a female donor with papillary thyroid cancer or a benign thyroid nodule (not recorded which). Some clones in this sample may be carry-over from other donors' samples. The CDR3 runs from the conserved cysteine through the conserved F or W. The D gene is left open where the match is weak. The size field is filled for only some rows; it gives once, few, many or a size class.

j_call v_call clone_size d_call cdr3_nt cdr3_aa
TRBJ2-5 TRBV15 - TRBD2 TGTGCCACTATCAGAGGTTGGGGGGGAGGAGAGACCCAGTACTTC CATIRGWGGGETQYF
TRBJ1-5 TRBV6-1 many - TGTGCCAGCACCAAGAGGTCCGAGAACAATCAGCCCCAGCATTTT CASTKRSENNQPQHF
TRBJ1-5 TRBV9 many - TGTGCCAGCAGCGTAGAAGGGAATAGCAATCAGCCCCAGCATTTT CASSVEGNSNQPQHF
TRBJ2-5 TRBV7-9 many - TGTGCCAGCAGCGCCTCCGGGACACAACAAGAGACCCAGTACTTC CASSASGTQQETQYF
TRBJ2-7 TRBV4-3 many TRBD2 TGCGCCAGCAGCCCTGGACAACTTTTAGCGGGGGGCTCCTACGAGCAGTACTTC CASSPGQLLAGGSYEQYF
TRBJ1-1 TRBV7-7 few - TGTGCTAGCAGCACTGGGTTGAACACTGAAGCTTTCTTT CASSTGLNTEAFF
TRBJ1-1 TRBV15 few TRBD1 TGTGCCACCAACCCTTGGATCCCGGGACAGATCAACACTGAAGCTTTCTTT CATNPWIPGQINTEAFF
TRBJ1-1 TRBV19 many TRBD1 TGTGCCAGTAGTTTCGACAGGGGCACTGAAGCTTTCTTT CASSFDRGTEAFF
TRBJ1-6 TRBV6-6 - - TGTGCCAGCAGTTACTCAATGGCCCCGGAGGAATCACCCCTCCACTTT CASSYSMAPEESPLHF
TRBJ2-1 TRBV2 few - TGTGCCAGCGTCGGTAGGGAAGATCGAGCGGGCAATGAGCAGTTCTTC CASVGREDRAGNEQFF
TRBJ2-1 TRBV27 many - TGTGCCAGCAGTTTGTTAGGATTTCAGTATCGAACGAATGAGCAGTTCTTC CASSLLGFQYRTNEQFF
TRBJ2-7 TRBV6-1 many TRBD2 TGTGCCAGCAGTGAACCCGACGCAGCGGGAGACTACGAGCAGTACTTC CASSEPDAAGDYEQYF
TRBJ2-1 TRBV20-1 many TRBD1 TGCAGTGCTTGGACAGGGGTGGGGTACAATGAGCAGTTCTTC CSAWTGVGYNEQFF
TRBJ2-3 TRBV20-1 many - TGCAGTGCTAGATTATATGAGGATACGCAGTATTTT CSARLYEDTQYF
TRBJ2-2 TRBV30 many - TGTGCCTGGAGTAGCGGAGGAGGGGGTTACGGGGAGCTGTTTTTT CAWSSGGGGYGELFF
TRBJ1-4 TRBV18 - TRBD1 TGTGCCAGCTCGGGGGCCACAGGGGGCGAGATGACTAATGAAAAACTGTTCTTT CASSGATGGEMTNEKLFF
TRBJ2-3 TRBV20-1 many - TGCAGTGCTAGAGGCACAAACACAGATACGCAGTATTTT CSARGTNTDTQYF
TRBJ2-1 TRBV12-3/TRBV12-4 medium-sized - TGTGCCAGCAACACAGGGTTCTACAATGAGCAGTTCTTC CASNTGFYNEQFF
TRBJ2-5 TRBV11-2 many - TGTGCCAGCAGCGGGCTTGGAGCGGGAGAGACCCAGTACTTC CASSGLGAGETQYF
TRBJ1-6 TRBV5-1 many - TGCGCCAGCAGCTTGGCGGGCAATTCACCCCTCCACTTT CASSLAGNSPLHF
TRBJ1-1 TRBV4-3 many - TGCGCCAGCAGCCAGGGGGTGACCACTGAAGCTTTCTTT CASSQGVTTEAFF